This T cell receptor beta chain derives from a study of metastatic and nonmetastatic thyroid tumors. As for the study in general: Repertoires of blood and of tissue (tumor or nodule) from malignant and benign thyroid patients were compared.

All patients were treatment-naive before thyroid surgery. This clone came up once. A much larger clone lies one base from this, so it may be a read error. The length of the CDR3 is 14 residues. Germline CDR1 and CDR2: MGHRA and YSYEKL. V lost 5 bases to trimming and J lost 6 bases; unmatched junction nucleotides: 6. In the source study's methods: Construction of a distant-metastasis classifier for papillary thyroid cancer relied on CDR3 differences across clinicopathological groups. TCRdb reprocessed the PCR reads via MiXCR. V and J calls and clone size were set by TCRdb, not the authors. The repertoire holds about 92,000 clones, with just under 15% as singletons.

The V call is TRBV4-1, the J call TRBJ1-3, with 8 bases identical to TRBD1. Sequencing was performed on blood. The TCR comes from a female donor with papillary thyroid cancer or a benign thyroid nodule (not recorded which). Some clones in this sample may be carry-over from other donors' samples. The CDR3 sequence is CASSNRGTANTIYF. The CDR3 DNA is TGCGCCAGCAGCAACAGGGGGACTGCAAACACCATATATTTT.